This T cell receptor beta chain was observed in a study of a mutant IDH1 vaccine in newly diagnosed glioma. Study-level information: Radiotherapy alone preceded vaccination by 4-6 weeks; alternatively, vaccination started with temozolomide cycles.

Per germline, CDR1 DFQATT and CDR2 SNEGSKA (reference sequence). V was shortened by 0 bases and J by 5 bases, with 3 bases between the two germline ends. The CDR3 sequence is 11 residues long. Produced via immunoSEQ multiplex PCR; TCRdb's table is partial and in-frame only. The sample records approximately 62,000 clones, roughly 84% being singletons. To note about this clone: As yet, its antigen is unknown.

The time point was: week 35, safety follow-up. The content of each vaccine dose was 300 ug of mutant IDH1 20-mer peptide, and topical imiquimod accompanied it. This specimen was PBMCs, taken from a glioma patient whose treatment included an IDH1 peptide vaccine. The chain joins TRBV20-1 to TRBJ2-3, with D unresolved. The receptor was derived from a man aged 30 to 39 with glioma. DNA for the CDR3: TGCAGTGCTAGAGATTTAGATACGCAGTATTTT. Translating it yields CSARDLDTQYF.